This T cell receptor beta chain was sequenced during a study of blood T cells in healthy people across ages. The CDR3 consists of 13 residues. Per the germline V gene, CDR1 is SQVTM and CDR2 is ANQGSEA. The V gene lost 3 bases and the J gene lost 4 bases, with 12 bases spanning the gap. PBMCs numbering at least 6.5 million were isolated per sample. Through a sample-barcoded 5' primer and a J-beta primer mix, a second PCR was run for about 6 to 11 cycles. TCRdb redid the calling of the 5' RACE reads with MiXCR, one entry per CDR3 protein. The table shows roughly 1.9 million distinct CDR3 sequences, with roughly two fifths occurring only once.

This chain connects TRBV29-1 to TRBJ2-5, with D maybe TRBD1 (5 bases). The receptor comes from a human donor in good health. The sequenced material came from blood. CDR3 coding DNA: TGCAGCGTTGAGAGACAGTCCGGAGAGACCCAGTACTTC. Its protein product is CSVERQSGETQYF.